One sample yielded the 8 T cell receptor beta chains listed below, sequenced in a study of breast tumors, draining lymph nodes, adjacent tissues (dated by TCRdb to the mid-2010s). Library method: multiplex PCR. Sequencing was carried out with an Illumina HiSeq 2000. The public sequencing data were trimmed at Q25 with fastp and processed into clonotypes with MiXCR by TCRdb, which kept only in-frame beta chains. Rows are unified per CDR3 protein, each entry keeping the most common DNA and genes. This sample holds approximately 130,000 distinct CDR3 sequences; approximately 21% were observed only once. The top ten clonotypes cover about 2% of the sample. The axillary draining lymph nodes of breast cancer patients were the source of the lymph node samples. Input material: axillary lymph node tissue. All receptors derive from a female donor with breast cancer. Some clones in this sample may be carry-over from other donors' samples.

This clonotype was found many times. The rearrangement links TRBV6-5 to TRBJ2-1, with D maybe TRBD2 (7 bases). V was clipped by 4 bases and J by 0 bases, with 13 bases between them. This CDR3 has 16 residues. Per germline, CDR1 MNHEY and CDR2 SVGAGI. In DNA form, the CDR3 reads TGTGCCAGCAGTTCCCCGGGGGGCAGCTCCTACAATGAGCAGTTCTTC. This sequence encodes CASSSPGGSSYNEQFF.

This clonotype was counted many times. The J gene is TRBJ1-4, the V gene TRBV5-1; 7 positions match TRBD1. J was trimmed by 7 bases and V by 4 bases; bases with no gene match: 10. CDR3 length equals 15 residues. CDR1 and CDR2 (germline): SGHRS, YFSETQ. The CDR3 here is CASSVTGEWGEKLFF. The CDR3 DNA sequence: TGCGCCAGCAGCGTTACAGGGGAGTGGGGTGAAAAACTGTTTTTT. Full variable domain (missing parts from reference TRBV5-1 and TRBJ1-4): KAGVTQTPRYLIKTRGQQVTLSCSPISGHRSVSWYQQTPGQGLQFLFEYFSETQRNKGNFPGRFSGRQFSNSRSEMNVSTLELGDSALYLCASSVTGEWGEKLFFGSGTQLSVL.

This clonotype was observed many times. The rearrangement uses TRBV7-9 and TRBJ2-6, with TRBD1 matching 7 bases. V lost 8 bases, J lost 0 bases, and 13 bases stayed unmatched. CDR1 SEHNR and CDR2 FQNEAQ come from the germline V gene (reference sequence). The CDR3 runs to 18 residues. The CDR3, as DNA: TGTGCCAGCTGGACAGGCCCTCGCGAAAACTCTGGGGCCAACGTCCTGACTTTC. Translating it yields CASWTGPRENSGANVLTF.

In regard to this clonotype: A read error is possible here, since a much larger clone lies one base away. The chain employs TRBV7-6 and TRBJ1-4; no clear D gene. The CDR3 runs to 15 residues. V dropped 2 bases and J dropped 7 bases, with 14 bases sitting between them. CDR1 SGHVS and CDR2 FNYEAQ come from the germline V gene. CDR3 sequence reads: CASSLSAEASEKLFF. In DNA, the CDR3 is TGTGCCAGCAGCTTAAGCGCCGAGGCTAGTGAAAAACTGTTTTTT.

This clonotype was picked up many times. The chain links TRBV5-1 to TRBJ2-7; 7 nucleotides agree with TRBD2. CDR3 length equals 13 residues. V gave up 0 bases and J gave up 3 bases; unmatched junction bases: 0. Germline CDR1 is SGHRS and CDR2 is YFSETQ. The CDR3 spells CASSLGEGYEQYF. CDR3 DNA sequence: TGCGCCAGCAGCTTGGGGGAGGGCTACGAGCAGTACTTC.

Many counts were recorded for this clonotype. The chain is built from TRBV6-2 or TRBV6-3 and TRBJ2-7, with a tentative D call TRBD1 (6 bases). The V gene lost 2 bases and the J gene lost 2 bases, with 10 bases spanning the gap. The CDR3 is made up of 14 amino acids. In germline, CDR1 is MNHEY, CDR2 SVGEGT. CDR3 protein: CASSYRGQPYEQYF. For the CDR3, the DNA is TGTGCCAGCAGTTACAGAGGACAGCCCTACGAGCAGTACTTC.

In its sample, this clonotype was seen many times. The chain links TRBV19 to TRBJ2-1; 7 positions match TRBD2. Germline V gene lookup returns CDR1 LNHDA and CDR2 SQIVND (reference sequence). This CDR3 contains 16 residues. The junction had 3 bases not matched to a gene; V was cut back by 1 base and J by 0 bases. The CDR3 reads CASSIVGGSSYNEQFF. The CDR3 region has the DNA TGTGCCAGTAGTATAGTCGGGGGGAGCTCCTACAATGAGCAGTTCTTC.

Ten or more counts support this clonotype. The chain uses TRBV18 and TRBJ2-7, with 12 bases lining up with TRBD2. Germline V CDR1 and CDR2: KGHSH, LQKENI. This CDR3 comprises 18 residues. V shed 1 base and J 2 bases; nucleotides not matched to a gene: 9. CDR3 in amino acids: CASSPLSLAGGNPYEQYF. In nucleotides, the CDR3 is TGTGCCAGCTCACCACTTTCTCTAGCGGGAGGGAATCCCTACGAGCAGTACTTC.